This T cell receptor beta chain comes out of a study of radiotherapy plus CTLA-4 blockade in lung cancer. Study-level findings and limits: After radiotherapy and ipilimumab, tumor-derived clones expanded in peripheral blood. According to reports, early shifts in blood T cell clones, alongside interferon-beta, forecast response most accurately.

Those patients who had chemo-refractory metastatic non-small-cell lung cancer were given focal radiation along with CTLA-4 blockade through ipilimumab. Germline CDR1 is KGHSH and CDR2 is LQKENI. The CDR3 loop spans 14 amino acids. The J segment lost 4 bases and the V segment lost 3 bases, leaving 1 base of the junction unmatched. Measured with immunoSEQ multiplex PCR; TCRdb has only the in-frame clones, and not every one. The sample contains fewer than 65,000 clones, roughly 80% of which appear only once. As for this clone: The target antigen is unknown.

This receptor was obtained from a human donor with non-small cell lung cancer who had a complete response to radiotherapy plus ipilimumab. The chain employs TRBV18 and TRBJ2-2, with 8 bases identical to TRBD2. Sequenced here: peripheral blood, sampled from a patient treated with radiotherapy plus ipilimumab. The CDR3 DNA reads as TGTGCCAGCTCACCGCTAGCGGGCACCGGGGAGCTGTTTTTT. This encodes CASSPLAGTGELFF.